These 5 T cell receptor beta chains came from one sample sequenced in a study of human T cells and chemical hapten exposure (dated by TCRdb to the early 2020s). The receptor library was made with RACE. The sequencer listed for this sample is NextSeq 500. Using fastp trimming at Q25 and MiXCR clonotype assembly, TCRdb reanalyzed the public sequencing data and kept in-frame beta chains. Entries that share a CDR3 protein sequence are merged under the most common genes and DNA. The sample profile shows about 260,000 distinct CDR3 sequences; more than 6.5% of them were found once. The top ten clonotypes cover over 2% of the sample. The time point label of this sample denotes: pre-sensitization, week 0. The sample's treatment or condition, from its label and the paper: therapeutic diphenylcyclopropenone sensitization with weekly scalp DPC. Source: whole blood, taken in connection with sensitization to the hapten diphenylcyclopropenone (DPC). The receptors were sampled from a middle-aged woman with alopecia areata. Some clones in this sample may be carry-over from other donors' samples.

CDR3 loop: CASSYGRGGNQPQHF. As DNA, the CDR3 is TGTGCCAGCAGCTATGGACGGGGAGGCAATCAGCCCCAGCATTTT. V and J are TRBV27 and TRBJ1-5, with D hard to call. The CDR3 spans 15 residues. The germline V and J ends were trimmed by 6 bases and 2 bases, with 14 bases remaining between them. CDR1 and CDR2 from the germline V gene are MNHEY and SMNVEV (reference sequence).

The sample holds a few counts of this clonotype. The V gene is TRBV20-1, the J gene TRBJ2-2; 7 bases line up with TRBD2. The V and J ends lost 2 bases and 4 bases, in that order; junction bases with no gene match: 4. Per the germline V gene, CDR1 is DFQATT and CDR2 is SNEGSKA (reference sequence). This CDR3 contains 14 residues. In DNA, the CDR3 is TGCAGTGCTAGACAGGGAGGGAGCACCGGGGAGCTGTTTTTT. Translated, it gives CSARQGGSTGELFF.

This clonotype was seen at least ten times. The chain links TRBV7-2 to TRBJ2-7, with D perhaps TRBD1 (6 bases). The germline V and J ends were trimmed by 4 bases and 6 bases, with 13 bases remaining between them. Germline CDR1 SGHTA, CDR2 FQGNSA. This CDR3 region has 13 residues. CDR3 DNA sequence: TGTGCCAGCAGCTCCAGGGGAGAGGGCGAGCAGTACTTC. Protein sequence: CASSSRGEGEQYF.

This chain joins TRBV7-9 and TRBJ2-4, with D possibly TRBD1 on 5 matching bases. Germline V gene data show CDR1 as SEHNR and CDR2 as FQNEAQ (reference sequence). V was cut by 5 bases and J by 0 bases, with 14 bases left in between. This CDR3 is 16 amino acids long. DNA of the CDR3: TGTGCCAGCAGCCCTACAGGCGACCTAGCCAAAAACATTCAGTACTTC. Residues: CASSPTGDLAKNIQYF.

The rearrangement uses TRBV28 and TRBJ1-5; D possibly corresponds to TRBD1 (5 bases). V was shortened by 4 bases and J by 1 base, with 11 bases between the two germline ends. Germline V gene data show CDR1 as MDHEN and CDR2 as SYDVKM. The CDR3 is 15 residues long. The CDR3 sequence is CASSYDDRSNQPQHF. CDR3 coding DNA: TGTGCCAGCAGTTATGATGACAGAAGCAATCAGCCCCAGCATTTT.